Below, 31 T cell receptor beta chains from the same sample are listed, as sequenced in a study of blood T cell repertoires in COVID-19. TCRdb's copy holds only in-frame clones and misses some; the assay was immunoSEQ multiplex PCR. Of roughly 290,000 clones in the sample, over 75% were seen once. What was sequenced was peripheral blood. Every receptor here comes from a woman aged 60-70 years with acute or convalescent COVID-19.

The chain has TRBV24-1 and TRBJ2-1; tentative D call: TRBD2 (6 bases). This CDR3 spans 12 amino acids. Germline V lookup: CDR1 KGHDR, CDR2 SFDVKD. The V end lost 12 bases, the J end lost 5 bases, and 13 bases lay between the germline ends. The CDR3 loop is CAVGGGHNEQFF. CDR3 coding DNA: TGTGCCGTGGGCGGAGGGCACAATGAGCAGTTCTTC.

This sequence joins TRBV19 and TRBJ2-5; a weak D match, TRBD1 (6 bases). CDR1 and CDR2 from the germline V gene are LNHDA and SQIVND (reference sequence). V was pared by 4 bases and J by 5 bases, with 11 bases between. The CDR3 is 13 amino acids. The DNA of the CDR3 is TGTGCCAGTAGTAGGGGGCCCCGGGAGACCCAGTACTTC. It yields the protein CASSRGPRETQYF.

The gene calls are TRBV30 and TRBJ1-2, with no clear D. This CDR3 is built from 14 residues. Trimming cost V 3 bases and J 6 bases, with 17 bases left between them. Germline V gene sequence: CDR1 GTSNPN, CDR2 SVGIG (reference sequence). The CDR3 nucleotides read TGTGCCTGGAGCAGGTCGACACCGCAAAATGGCTACACCTTC. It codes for CAWSRSTPQNGYTF.

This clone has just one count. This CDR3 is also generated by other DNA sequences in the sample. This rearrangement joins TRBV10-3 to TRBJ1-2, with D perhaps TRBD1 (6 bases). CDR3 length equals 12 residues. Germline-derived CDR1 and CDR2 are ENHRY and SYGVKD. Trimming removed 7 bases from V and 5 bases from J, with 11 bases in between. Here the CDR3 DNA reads TGTGCCATCACCCCGGACAGTTATGGCTACACCTTC. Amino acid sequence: CAITPDSYGYTF.

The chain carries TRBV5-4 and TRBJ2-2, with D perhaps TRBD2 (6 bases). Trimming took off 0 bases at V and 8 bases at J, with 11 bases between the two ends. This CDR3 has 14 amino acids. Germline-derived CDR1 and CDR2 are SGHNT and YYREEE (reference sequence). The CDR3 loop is CASSLVPGSGELFF. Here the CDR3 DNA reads TGTGCCAGCAGCTTGGTCCCCGGGAGTGGGGAGCTGTTTTTT.

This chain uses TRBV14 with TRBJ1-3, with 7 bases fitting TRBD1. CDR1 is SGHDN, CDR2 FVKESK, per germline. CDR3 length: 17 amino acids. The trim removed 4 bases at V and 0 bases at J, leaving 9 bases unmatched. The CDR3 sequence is CASSRYRDSSSGNTIYF. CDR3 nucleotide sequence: TGTGCCAGCAGCCGCTACAGGGACAGTTCCTCTGGAAACACCATATATTTT.

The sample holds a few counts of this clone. The CDR3 loop is CASRVSPDSGTEAFF. The CDR3 DNA reads as TGTGCCAGCAGGGTGAGTCCGGACTCGGGCACTGAAGCTTTCTTT. V is TRBV5-6 and J is TRBJ1-1; no definite D call. Trimming left V 5 bases short and J 4 bases short, with 18 bases between. CDR1 and CDR2 from the germline V gene are SGHDT and YYEEEE. There are 15 residues in the CDR3.

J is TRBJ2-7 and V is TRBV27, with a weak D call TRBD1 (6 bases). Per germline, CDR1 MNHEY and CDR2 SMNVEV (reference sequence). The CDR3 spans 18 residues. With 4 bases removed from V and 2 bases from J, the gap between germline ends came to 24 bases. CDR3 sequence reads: CASSSLFLPRGAPYEQYF. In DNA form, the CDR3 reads TGTGCCAGCAGTTCACTTTTCCTCCCCAGGGGAGCACCCTACGAGCAGTACTTC.

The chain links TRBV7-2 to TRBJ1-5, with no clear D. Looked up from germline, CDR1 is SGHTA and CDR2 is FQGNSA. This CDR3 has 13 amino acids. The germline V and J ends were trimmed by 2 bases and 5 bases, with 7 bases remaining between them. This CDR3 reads CASSLTTDQPQHF. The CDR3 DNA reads TGTGCCAGCAGCTTAACTACGGATCAGCCCCAGCATTTT.

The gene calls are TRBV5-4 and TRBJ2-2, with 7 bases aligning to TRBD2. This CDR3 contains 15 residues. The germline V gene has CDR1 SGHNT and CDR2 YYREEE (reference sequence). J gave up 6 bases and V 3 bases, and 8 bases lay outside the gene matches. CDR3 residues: CASSSSGLPAGELFF. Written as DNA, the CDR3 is TGTGCCAGCAGCTCATCGGGACTACCAGCCGGGGAGCTGTTTTTT.

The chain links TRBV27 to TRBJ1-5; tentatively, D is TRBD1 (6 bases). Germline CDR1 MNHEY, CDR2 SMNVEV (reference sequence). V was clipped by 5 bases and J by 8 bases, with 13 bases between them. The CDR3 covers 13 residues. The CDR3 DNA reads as TGTGCCAGCAGTAGGTGGGGGCGTGAGCCCCAGCATTTT. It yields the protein CASSRWGREPQHF.

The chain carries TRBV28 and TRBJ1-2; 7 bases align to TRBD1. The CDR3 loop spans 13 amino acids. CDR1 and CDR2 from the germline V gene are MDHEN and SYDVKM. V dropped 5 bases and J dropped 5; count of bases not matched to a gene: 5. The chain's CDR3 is CASSPPGGYGYTF. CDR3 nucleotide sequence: TGTGCCAGCAGTCCCCCAGGGGGGTATGGCTACACCTTC.

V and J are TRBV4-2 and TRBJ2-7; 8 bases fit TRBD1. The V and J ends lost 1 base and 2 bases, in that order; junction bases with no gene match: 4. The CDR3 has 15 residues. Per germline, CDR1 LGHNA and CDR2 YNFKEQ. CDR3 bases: TGTGCCAGCAGCCAAGCTGGACAGGGCGCCTACGAGCAGTACTTC. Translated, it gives CASSQAGQGAYEQYF.

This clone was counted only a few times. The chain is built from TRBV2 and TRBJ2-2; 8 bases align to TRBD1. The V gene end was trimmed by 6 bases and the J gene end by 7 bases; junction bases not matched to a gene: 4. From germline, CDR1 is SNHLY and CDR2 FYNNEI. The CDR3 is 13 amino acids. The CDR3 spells CASSGQGHGELFF. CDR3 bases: TGTGCCAGCAGCGGACAGGGCCACGGGGAGCTGTTTTTT.

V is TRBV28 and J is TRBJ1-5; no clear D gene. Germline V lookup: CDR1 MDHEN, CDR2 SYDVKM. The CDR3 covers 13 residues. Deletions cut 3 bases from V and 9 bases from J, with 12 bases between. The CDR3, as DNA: TGTGCCAGCAGTTTGGAGGACCGCGGGCCCCAGCATTTT. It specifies CASSLEDRGPQHF.

The CDR3 DNA reads TGTGCCAGCAGCTTACAAGCGGGGGGAAACGAGCAGTACTTC. Amino acids: CASSLQAGGNEQYF. The chain recombines TRBV7-2 with TRBJ2-7; 9 bases fit TRBD2. From germline, CDR1 is SGHTA and CDR2 FQGNSA. V lost 2 bases, J lost 5 bases, and 4 bases stayed unmatched. The CDR3 covers 14 residues.

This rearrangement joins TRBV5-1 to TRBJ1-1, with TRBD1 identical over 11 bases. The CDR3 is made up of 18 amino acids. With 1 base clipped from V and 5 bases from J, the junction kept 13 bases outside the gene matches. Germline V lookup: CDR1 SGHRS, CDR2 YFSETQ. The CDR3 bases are TGCGCCAGCAGCTTGTGGGTTGGCGGACAGGGGGCACGAACTGAAGCTTTCTTT. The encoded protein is CASSLWVGGQGARTEAFF.

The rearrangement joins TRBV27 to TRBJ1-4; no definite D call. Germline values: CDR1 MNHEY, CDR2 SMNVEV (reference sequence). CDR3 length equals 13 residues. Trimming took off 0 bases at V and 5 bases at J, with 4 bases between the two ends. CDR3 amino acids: CASSLSRNEKLFF. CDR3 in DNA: TGTGCCAGCAGTTTATCCAGAAATGAAAAACTGTTTTTT.

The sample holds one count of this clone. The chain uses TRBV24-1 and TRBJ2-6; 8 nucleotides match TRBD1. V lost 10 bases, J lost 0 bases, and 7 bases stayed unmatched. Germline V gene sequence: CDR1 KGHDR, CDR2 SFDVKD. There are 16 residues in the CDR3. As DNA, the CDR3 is TGTGCCACTAGCAGGGGGCCAGCCTCTGGGGCCAACGTCCTGACTTTC. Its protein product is CATSRGPASGANVLTF.

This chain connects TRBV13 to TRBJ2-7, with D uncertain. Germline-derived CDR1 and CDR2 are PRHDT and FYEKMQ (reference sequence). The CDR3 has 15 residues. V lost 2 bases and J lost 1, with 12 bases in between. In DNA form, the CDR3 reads TGTGCCAGCAGCTTATTTGCTGAGTCATCCTACGAGCAGTACTTC. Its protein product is CASSLFAESSYEQYF.

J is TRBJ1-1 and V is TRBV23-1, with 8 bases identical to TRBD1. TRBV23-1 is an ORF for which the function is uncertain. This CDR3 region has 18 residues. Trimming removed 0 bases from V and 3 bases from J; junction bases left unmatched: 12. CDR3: CASSQSLFPPDRDTEAFF. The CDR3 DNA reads TGCGCCAGCAGTCAATCACTTTTCCCCCCGGACAGGGACACTGAAGCTTTCTTT.

The DNA of the CDR3 is TGTGCCAGCTCACCCACCCACAGGGGAACTAACTATGGCTACACCTTC. This sequence encodes CASSPTHRGTNYGYTF. The J gene is TRBJ1-2, the V gene TRBV18, with TRBD1 matching 7 bases. The CDR3 runs 16 residues. V gave up 3 bases and J gave up 0 bases; unmatched junction bases: 7. The germline V gene has CDR1 KGHSH and CDR2 LQKENI.

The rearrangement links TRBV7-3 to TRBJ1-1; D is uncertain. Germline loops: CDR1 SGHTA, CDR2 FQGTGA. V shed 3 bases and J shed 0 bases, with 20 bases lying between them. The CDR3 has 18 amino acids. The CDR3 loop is CASSFYPATTGMNTEAFF. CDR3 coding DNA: TGTGCCAGCAGCTTCTATCCGGCCACGACGGGAATGAACACTGAAGCTTTCTTT.

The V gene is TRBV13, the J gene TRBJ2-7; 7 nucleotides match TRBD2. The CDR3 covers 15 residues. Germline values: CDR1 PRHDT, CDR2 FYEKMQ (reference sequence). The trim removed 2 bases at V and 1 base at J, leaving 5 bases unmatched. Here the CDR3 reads CASSLRGSWSYEQYF. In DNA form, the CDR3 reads TGTGCCAGCAGCTTACGCGGGAGTTGGTCCTACGAGCAGTACTTC.

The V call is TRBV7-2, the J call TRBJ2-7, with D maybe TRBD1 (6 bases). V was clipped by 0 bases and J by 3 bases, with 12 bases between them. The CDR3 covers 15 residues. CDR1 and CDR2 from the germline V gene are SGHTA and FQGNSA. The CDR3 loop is CASSLAGRGDYEQYF. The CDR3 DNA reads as TGTGCCAGCAGCTTAGCCGGCAGGGGTGACTACGAGCAGTACTTC.

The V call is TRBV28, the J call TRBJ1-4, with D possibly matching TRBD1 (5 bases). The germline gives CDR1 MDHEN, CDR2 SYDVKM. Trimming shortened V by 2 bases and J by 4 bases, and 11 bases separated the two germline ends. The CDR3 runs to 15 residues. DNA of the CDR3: TGTGCCAGCAGTTTAGGAGGGGCGGGTAATGAAAAACTGTTTTTT. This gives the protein CASSLGGAGNEKLFF.

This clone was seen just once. The CDR3 region has the DNA TGTGCCTGGAGTGTTAGACTAGATTACAATGAGCAGTTCTTC. Amino acids: CAWSVRLDYNEQFF. The rearrangement links TRBV30 to TRBJ2-1; D might be TRBD2 (6 bases). The V gene's germline CDR1 is GTSNPN and CDR2 SVGIG (reference sequence). The CDR3 extends over 14 amino acids. V gave up 0 bases and J gave up 4 bases, with 10 bases separating them.

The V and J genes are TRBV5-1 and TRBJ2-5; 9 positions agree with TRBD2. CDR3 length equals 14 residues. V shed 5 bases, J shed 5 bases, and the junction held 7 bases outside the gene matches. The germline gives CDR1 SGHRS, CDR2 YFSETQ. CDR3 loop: CASSRGGGAETQYF. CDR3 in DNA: TGCGCCAGCAGTCGTGGCGGGGGGGCTGAGACCCAGTACTTC. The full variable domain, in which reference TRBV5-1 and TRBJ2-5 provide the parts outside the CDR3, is KAGVTQTPRYLIKTRGQQVTLSCSPISGHRSVSWYQQTPGQGLQFLFEYFSETQRNKGNFPGRFSGRQFSNSRSEMNVSTLELGDSALYLCASSRGGGAETQYFGPGTRLLVL.

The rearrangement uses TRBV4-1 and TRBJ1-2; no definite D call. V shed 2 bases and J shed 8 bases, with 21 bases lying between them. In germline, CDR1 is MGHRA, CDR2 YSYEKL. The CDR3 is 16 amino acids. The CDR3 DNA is TGCGCCAGCAGCCAACCTACAAGTGGGAGGATGGGCGGCTACACCTTC. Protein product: CASSQPTSGRMGGYTF.

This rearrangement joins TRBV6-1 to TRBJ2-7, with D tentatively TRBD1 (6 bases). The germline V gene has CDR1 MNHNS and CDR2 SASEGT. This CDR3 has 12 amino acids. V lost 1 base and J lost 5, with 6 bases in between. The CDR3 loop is CASSEGGHEQYF. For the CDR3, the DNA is TGTGCCAGCAGTGAAGGGGGGCACGAGCAGTACTTC.

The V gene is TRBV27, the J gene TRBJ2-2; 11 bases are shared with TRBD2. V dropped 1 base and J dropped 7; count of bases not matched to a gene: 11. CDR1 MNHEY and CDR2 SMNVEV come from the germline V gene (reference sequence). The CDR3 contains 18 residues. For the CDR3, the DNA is TGTGCCAGCAGTTTATTCCGAACTAGCGGGAGCTCGATCGGGGAGCTGTTTTTT. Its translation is CASSLFRTSGSSIGELFF.